This T cell receptor (beta chain) emerged from a study of CD8 T cells in ankylosing spondylitis. Study results and caveats: Within peripheral blood, clones linked to disease were CD8+ and relatively rare.

Between the trimmed V and J ends, which lost 6 bases and 8 bases, there was a span of 8 bases. The CDR3 extends over 11 amino acids. CDR1 and CDR2 (germline): SGHTA, FQGTGA. From the 5' RACE reads, TCRdb called clonotypes with MiXCR, one entry per CDR3 protein. The sample comprises over 150,000 distinct CDR3 sequences, about 20% of which are singletons, and around 4.1% rests with the top ten. Many counts were recorded for this clonotype. Its antigen is unidentified. This chain connects TRBV7-3 to TRBJ2-1; a possible D gene is TRBD1 (5 bases). This receptor was obtained from a male donor aged 10 to 35 with ankylosing spondylitis or in good health (not recorded which). Material for sequencing was blood, either unsorted or a sorted T cell fraction (not recorded which). The CDR3, as DNA: TGTGCCAGCAGTTCAGGGTATGAGCAGTTCTTC. Translation gives CASSSGYEQFF.